This T cell receptor (beta chain) was documented in a study of patients with pleural tuberculosis. MiXCR, applied by TCRdb to the reads, yields one record per CDR3 protein. The sample has under 30,000 distinct CDR3 sequences, more than 15% seen once. V was shortened by 3 bases and J by 5 bases, with 22 bases between the two germline ends. Germline loops: CDR1 WSHSY, CDR2 SAAADI. The CDR3 length is 17 residues. This clonotype was detected many times. The receptor was derived from a human donor with pleural tuberculosis. Sequencing was done on a sample of peripheral blood. The chain recombines TRBV10-2 with TRBJ2-5; a possible D gene is TRBD2 (5 bases). The CDR3 sequence is CASSETTGKLVWETQYF. The CDR3 DNA is TGCGCCAGCAGTGAAACAACCGGGAAGCTCGTTTGGGAGACCCAGTACTTC.